This TCR beta chain was retrieved from a study of somatic mutations in cytotoxic T cells in rheumatoid arthritis. The CDR3 is made up of 15 amino acids. Germline CDR1 and CDR2: LGHNA and YNFKEQ. Trimming took off 3 bases at V and 0 bases at J, with 9 bases between the two ends. This clone occurred once. Positive selection with magnetic beads achieved the isolation of CD4+ and CD8+ cells, followed by a flow cytometry check of purity. TCRdb keeps only in-frame clones here, not all; method: immunoSEQ multiplex PCR. The sample contains 12,000 to 15,000 clones, around 80% of which appear only once. The receptor's source is an adult with rheumatoid arthritis. The source material was CD8+ T cells sorted from blood. The chain uses TRBV4-2 and TRBJ1-5, with a weak D call TRBD1 (6 bases). The DNA for the CDR3 is TGTGCCAGCAGCCAGACAGGTTATAGCAATCAGCCCCAGCATTTT. It codes for CASSQTGYSNQPQHF.